These 22 T cell receptor beta chains were all obtained from the same sample, sequenced in a study of regulatory T cells in long-lasting Graves disease. Arm-PCR with iRepertoire HTBI primers amplified the CDR3 regions for these TCR beta libraries. Via MiXCR, TCRdb re-called the multiplex PCR reads, giving one row per CDR3 protein. The sample lists around 250,000 distinct CDR3 sequences, 18% occurring once. The time point is: newly diagnosed GD, antithyroid drugs for less than 3 months. The TCR library was made from RNA extracted from PBMCs. These same data were also listed under a study on T cells in Graves' hyperthyroidism and ophthalmopathy.

The sample consisted of peripheral blood mononuclear cells (PBMCs), taken at new diagnosis, from a patient treated with antithyroid drugs. These receptors came from a woman under 40 with Graves disease.

The V and J genes are TRBV19 and TRBJ1-1; weak D call: TRBD1 (5 bases). The CDR3 sequence is 17 residues long. Germline V gene lookup returns CDR1 LNHDA and CDR2 SQIVND (reference sequence). V shed 4 bases and J shed 1 base, with 19 bases lying between them. The CDR3 DNA reads as TGTGCCAGTAGTACGGCCCAGGGATGCTGGGGGAACACTGAAGCTTTCTTT. Translating gives CASSTAQGCWGNTEAFF.

In its sample, this clonotype was seen many times. This chain joins TRBV6-1 and TRBJ2-3; possible D gene TRBD2, 6 bases. This CDR3 contains 15 residues. V was trimmed by 6 bases and J by 3 bases, leaving 16 bases between them. Per germline, CDR1 MNHNS and CDR2 SASEGT. The CDR3 region is CASSRTEGWTDTQYF. CDR3 DNA sequence: TGTGCCAGCAGCCGCACGGAGGGTTGGACAGATACGCAGTATTTT.

This clonotype showed up just a few times. The chain links TRBV6-4 to TRBJ1-3, with D possibly being TRBD1 (5 bases). Germline CDR1 MRHNA, CDR2 SNTAGT. CDR3 length: 17 amino acids. Deletions cut 4 bases from V and 0 bases from J, with 16 bases between. CDR3 DNA: TGTGCCAGCAGTGTCCAGGGTCGGGGGAGCTCTGGAAACACCATATATTTT. Translated: CASSVQGRGSSGNTIYF.

This clonotype has at least ten counts. V usage is TRBV12-3 or TRBV12-4 and J usage is TRBJ1-1; the D is unclear. This CDR3 spans 11 amino acids. Trimming stripped 3 bases from V and 6 bases from J, with 5 bases between. CDR3 protein: CASSLSPEAFF. In nucleotides, the CDR3 is TGTGCCAGCAGTTTGAGTCCTGAAGCTTTCTTT.

This clonotype appeared many times. The chain links TRBV20-1 to TRBJ2-5; 10 nucleotides agree with TRBD2. Trimming at V came to 3 bases and at J to 2 bases, leaving 3 bases not matched to a gene. Germline loops: CDR1 DFQATT, CDR2 SNEGSKA (reference sequence). The CDR3 runs to 14 residues. The CDR3 is CSARVSGGQETQYF. The CDR3 DNA follows: TGCAGTGCTAGGGTTAGCGGGGGGCAAGAGACCCAGTACTTC.

This clonotype was found a few times. The CDR3 loop reads CAISDLGRSYNSPLHF. For the CDR3, the DNA is TGTGCCATCAGTGATTTAGGGCGTTCCTATAATTCACCCCTCCACTTT. V and J are TRBV10-3 and TRBJ1-6, with D uncertain. CDR3 length: 16 amino acids. Trimming shortened V by 3 bases and J by 1 base, and 10 bases separated the two germline ends. Germline assignment: CDR1 ENHRY and CDR2 SYGVKD.

This clonotype was picked up many times. V is TRBV6-5 and J is TRBJ2-7; TRBD1 agrees at 8 bases. CDR3 length: 14 amino acids. The germline CDR1 and CDR2 sequences are MNHEY and SVGAGI. V lost 2 bases, J lost 6 bases, and 6 bases stayed unmatched. The CDR3 loop reads CASSYPDRGGEQYF. The CDR3 nucleotides are TGTGCCAGCAGTTACCCCGACAGGGGAGGCGAGCAGTACTTC.

In its sample, this clonotype was seen many times. The chain uses TRBV9 and TRBJ2-1; 9 bases are a match to TRBD2. The CDR3 has 12 residues. The germline V gene has CDR1 SGDLS and CDR2 YYNGEE. The V gene end was trimmed by 2 bases and the J gene end by 12 bases; junction bases not matched to a gene: 3. The CDR3 here is CASSVSGGGQFF. The CDR3 region has the DNA TGTGCCAGCAGCGTTAGCGGGGGTGGGCAGTTCTTC.

This clonotype was recorded many times. V usage is TRBV24-1 and J usage is TRBJ1-2; D perhaps matches TRBD1 (6 bases). This CDR3 contains 19 residues. Germline CDR1 is KGHDR and CDR2 is SFDVKD. Between the trimmed V and J ends, which lost 6 bases and 0 bases, there was a span of 25 bases. CDR3 bases: TGTGCCACCAGTACGCCACAGGGAATTCCCCCTAGAGCTAACTATGGCTACACCTTC. Protein sequence: CATSTPQGIPPRANYGYTF.

The chain recombines TRBV20-1 with TRBJ2-7; possible D gene TRBD1, 5 bases. V shed 5 bases and J shed 1 base, with 6 bases lying between them. The CDR3 is 11 residues long. Germline V gives CDR1 DFQATT, CDR2 SNEGSKA (reference sequence). The CDR3 here is CSAYRSYEQYF. CDR3 bases: TGCAGTGCTTACAGGTCCTACGAGCAGTACTTC.

This clonotype showed up just a few times. A clone one base away is much larger, so this may be a read error. In this CDR3 the conserved last residue, phenylalanine or tryptophan, is missing, so a read error is likely. The rearrangement links TRBV2 to TRBJ2-5; D perhaps matches TRBD1 (6 bases). Looked up from germline, CDR1 is SNHLY and CDR2 is FYNNEI. This CDR3 contains 12 residues. V shed 7 bases and J shed 3 bases, with 9 bases lying between them. CDR3 sequence: CASTGQKETQYS. In nucleotides, the CDR3 is TGTGCCAGCACTGGACAGAAAGAGACCCAGTACTCC.

This clonotype was seen repeatedly, ten times or more. The rearrangement joins TRBV20-1 to TRBJ2-3, with D perhaps TRBD2 (7 bases). CDR1 and CDR2 from the germline V gene are DFQATT and SNEGSKA (reference sequence). CDR3 length: 17 residues. Trimming shortened V by 0 bases and J by 2 bases, and 18 bases separated the two germline ends. The CDR3 is CSARDMVEAGATDTQYF. Written as DNA, the CDR3 is TGCAGTGCTAGAGATATGGTAGAGGCGGGGGCCACAGATACGCAGTATTTT.

This clonotype was recorded at least ten times. The rearrangement uses TRBV27 and TRBJ2-4; D is ambiguous. Germline CDR1 reads MNHEY; CDR2 reads SMNVEV (reference sequence). This CDR3 has 16 residues. Trimming removed 4 bases at V and 0 bases at J, with 13 bases between. CDR3 protein: CASSSIQLLAKNIQYF. In nucleotides, the CDR3 is TGTGCCAGCAGTTCTATACAGCTCCTAGCCAAAAACATTCAGTACTTC.

This clonotype was found many times. The rearrangement joins TRBV5-4 to TRBJ1-4; 7 bases fit TRBD1. Germline V lookup: CDR1 SGHNT, CDR2 YYREEE (reference sequence). This CDR3 spans 14 amino acids. V shed 4 bases, J shed 8 bases, and the junction held 8 bases outside the gene matches. CDR3 bases: TGTGCCAGCAGCCCGGGACAGCAAAGGGAAAAACTGTTTTTT. This gives the protein CASSPGQQREKLFF.

The V and J genes are TRBV5-6 and TRBJ2-3, with 7 bases fitting TRBD1. V trimming: 7 bases; J trimming: 3 bases; junction bases outside the gene matches: 11. The length of the CDR3 is 15 residues. CDR1 and CDR2 (germline): SGHDT, YYEEEE. CDR3 sequence reads: CASGRIDRETDTQYF. The CDR3 nucleotides are TGTGCCAGCGGACGGATAGACAGGGAAACAGATACGCAGTATTTT.

This clonotype has ten or more counts. This chain connects TRBV5-6 to TRBJ1-2; D is unresolved. The CDR3 has 13 residues. CDR1 is SGHDT, CDR2 YYEEEE, per germline. V was pared by 5 bases and J by 1 base, with 9 bases between. The CDR3 DNA reads as TGTGCCAGCAGGGGAACAGATAACTATGGCTACACCTTC. Protein sequence: CASRGTDNYGYTF.

This chain uses TRBV7-2 with TRBJ2-2, with TRBD1 identical over 12 bases. V shed 5 bases and J 8 bases; nucleotides not matched to a gene: 9. In germline, CDR1 is SGHTA, CDR2 FQGNSA. The CDR3 contains 16 residues. The CDR3 DNA reads as TGTGCCAGCAGCAGGGACAGGGGGCCCCGAGGGGGGGAGCTGTTTTTT. It encodes CASSRDRGPRGGELFF.

This clonotype was recorded at least ten times. The V and J genes are TRBV27 and TRBJ2-3; D is perhaps TRBD1 or TRBD2 (5 bases each). The closer fit of TRBJ2-7 to the DNA end suggests the J call may be wrong. This CDR3 has 13 amino acids. The germline CDR1 and CDR2 sequences are MNHEY and SMNVEV (reference sequence). The CDR3 region is CASSRGVNYEQYF. For the CDR3, the DNA is TGTGCCAGCAGTCGAGGGGTCAACTACGAGCAGTACTTC.

In the case of this clonotype: A much more abundant neighbour one base away suggests this may be a read error. The chain joins TRBV20-1 to TRBJ1-3; D may be TRBD1 (5 bases). The CDR3 contains 13 residues. From germline, CDR1 is DFQATT and CDR2 SNEGSKA (reference sequence). Deletions cut 3 bases from V and 6 bases from J, with 12 bases between. The CDR3 region is CSARLGAENTIYF. The CDR3 DNA sequence: TGCAGTGCTAGGTTAGGGGCTGAAAACACCATATATTTT.

The V gene is TRBV2, the J gene TRBJ2-3; D ambiguous. The CDR3 is made up of 14 amino acids. Trimming took off 4 bases at V and 1 base at J, with 9 bases between the two ends. Germline CDR1 SNHLY, CDR2 FYNNEI. CDR3 sequence reads: CASSVGSRTDTQYF. In DNA form, the CDR3 reads TGTGCCAGCAGTGTGGGTTCCCGCACAGATACGCAGTATTTT.

This clonotype showed up many times. The chain employs TRBV20-1 and TRBJ2-5, with 11 bases matching TRBD1. Germline assignment: CDR1 DFQATT and CDR2 SNEGSKA (reference sequence). CDR3 length: 16 amino acids. Trimming removed 6 bases from V and 2 bases from J; junction bases left unmatched: 11. This CDR3 reads CSATGTGGFWQETQYF. CDR3 nucleotides: TGCAGTGCCACCGGGACAGGGGGTTTTTGGCAAGAGACCCAGTACTTC.

This clonotype was detected only a few times. J is TRBJ1-2 and V is TRBV19, with 7 bases matching TRBD1. CDR1 is LNHDA, CDR2 SQIVND, per germline (reference sequence). The CDR3 spans 12 residues. J was trimmed by 4 bases and V by 7 bases; bases with no gene match: 3. The CDR3 loop is CASNRDSYGYTF. DNA for the CDR3: TGTGCCAGTAACCGGGACAGCTATGGCTACACCTTC.